The sequence of this TCR beta chain was determined in a study of beta chain features in type 1 diabetes. A note on this clone: The antigen remains unidentified.

Trimming took 5 bases from V and 2 from J; bases not matched to a gene: 12. The CDR3 contains 17 residues. CDR1 SEHNR and CDR2 FQNEAQ come from the germline V gene (reference sequence). The authors sorted CD4+ naive, central memory, regulatory and stem cell-like memory cells via CD45RO/CCR7/CD25/CD127/CD95/CD27. All of the sorted populations showed purity greater than 98%. Expressed TCRB transcripts were sequenced, since all the RNA that had been isolated was reverse transcribed. Assay: immunoSEQ multiplex PCR; the TCRdb copy retains only in-frame clones and omits some. The sample lists some 410,000 clones, about 14% occurring once. The study's findings and limits: Insertion counts at VDJ junctions were lower in type 1 diabetes patients, who also showed more deletions there. Significant though moderate, a shortening of TCRB CDR3s appeared in all four CD4+ subsets of Type 1 diabetes patients.

V gene TRBV7-9 combines with J gene TRBJ2-3; TRBD2 aligns across 8 bases. This TCR derives from a man aged 30 to 45 in good health. Sequenced sample: naive CD4+ T cells from blood. The CDR3 is CASSPLGAGVNTDTQYF. The CDR3 bases are TGTGCCAGCAGCCCCTTAGGAGCGGGGGTTAACACAGATACGCAGTATTTT.